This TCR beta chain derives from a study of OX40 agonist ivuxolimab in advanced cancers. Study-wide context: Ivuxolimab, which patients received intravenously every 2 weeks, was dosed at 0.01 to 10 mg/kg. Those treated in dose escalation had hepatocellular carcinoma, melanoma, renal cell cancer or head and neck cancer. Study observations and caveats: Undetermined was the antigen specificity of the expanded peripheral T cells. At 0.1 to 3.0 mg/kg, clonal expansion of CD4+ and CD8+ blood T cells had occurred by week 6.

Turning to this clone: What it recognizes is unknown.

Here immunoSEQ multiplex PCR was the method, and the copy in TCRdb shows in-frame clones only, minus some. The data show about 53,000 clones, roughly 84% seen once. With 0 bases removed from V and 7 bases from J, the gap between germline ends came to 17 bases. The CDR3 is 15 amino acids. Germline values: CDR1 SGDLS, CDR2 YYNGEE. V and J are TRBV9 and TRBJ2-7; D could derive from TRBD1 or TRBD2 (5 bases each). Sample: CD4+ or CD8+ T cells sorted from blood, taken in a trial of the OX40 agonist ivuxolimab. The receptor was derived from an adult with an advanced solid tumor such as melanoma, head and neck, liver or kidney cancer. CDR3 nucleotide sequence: TGTGCCAGCAGCGTAGGTTGGGGGTCGGCTCAAGAGCAGTACTTC. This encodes CASSVGWGSAQEQYF.